Following are 28 T cell receptor beta chains from one sample sequenced in a study of cytomegalovirus exposure and HLA in healthy donors. PCR was performed using 60 Vbeta and 13 Jbeta primers. Sequenced by immunoSEQ multiplex PCR; TCRdb stores in-frame clones only, minus some. Of some 150,000 clones in the sample, 80% to 90% are singletons; the top ten hold about 5.5%. The sample comprised PBMCs. These receptors all stem from a woman under 40 in good health and CMV-seronegative.

This chain uses TRBV7-2 with TRBJ1-3; D call uncertain. The CDR3 has 16 amino acids. V lost 5 bases to trimming and J lost 2 bases, with 16 bases between them. The germline V gene has CDR1 SGHTA and CDR2 FQGNSA. The CDR3 sequence is CASSATSDGPGNTIYF. The CDR3 nucleotides are TGTGCCAGCAGCGCCACCTCCGATGGCCCTGGAAACACCATATATTTT.

This clone has more than one count but fewer than ten. The chain is built from TRBV10-3 and TRBJ2-7; weak D call: TRBD1 (7 bases). Germline V gene lookup returns CDR1 ENHRY and CDR2 SYGVKD. There are 14 residues in the CDR3. Trimming pared 4 bases from V and 6 bases from J, leaving 16 bases between. The CDR3 here is CAISASGGRGEQYF. The CDR3 nucleotides read TGTGCCATCAGTGCCTCAGGGGGGAGAGGCGAGCAGTACTTC.

This chain connects TRBV19 to TRBJ1-5, with TRBD1 identical over 8 bases. Germline loops: CDR1 LNHDA, CDR2 SQIVND (reference sequence). Unmatched junction bases numbered 5, after V lost 3 bases and J lost 4 bases. The CDR3 sequence is 15 residues long. The CDR3 protein is CASSIGQGPNQPQHF. The DNA for the CDR3 is TGTGCCAGTAGTATCGGACAGGGACCGAATCAGCCCCAGCATTTT.

This chain connects TRBV5-5 to TRBJ2-7; TRBD1 agrees at 7 bases. The length of the CDR3 is 16 residues. J lost 2 bases, V lost 4 bases, and 12 bases had no gene match. CDR1 is SGHKS and CDR2 is YYEKEE in the germline V gene (reference sequence). CDR3 sequence: CASSTGQSDRAYEQYF. The CDR3 coding sequence is TGTGCCAGCAGCACAGGACAGTCCGACAGGGCCTACGAGCAGTACTTC.

CDR3 in amino acids: CASRSTGSSYNSPLHF. CDR3 in DNA: TGCGCCAGCAGGTCGACAGGGAGCTCCTATAATTCACCCCTCCACTTT. The chain employs TRBV5-1 and TRBJ1-6, with TRBD1 matching over 7 bases. The CDR3 sequence is 16 residues long. V shed 5 bases and J 0 bases; nucleotides not matched to a gene: 5. The germline CDR1 and CDR2 sequences are SGHRS and YFSETQ.

V and J are TRBV5-4 and TRBJ2-7, with D possibly TRBD2 on 6 matching bases. Germline CDR1 and CDR2: SGHNT and YYREEE (reference sequence). CDR3 size: 15 residues. Trimming pared 2 bases from V and 0 bases from J, leaving 12 bases between. CDR3 coding DNA: TGTGCCAGCAGCTTTCCCGGGACTCCCTCCTACGAGCAGTACTTC. Protein: CASSFPGTPSYEQYF.

The chain employs TRBV28 and TRBJ1-5; tentatively, D is TRBD1 (5 bases). Trimming left V 6 bases short and J 3 bases short, with 12 bases between. Looked up from germline, CDR1 is MDHEN and CDR2 is SYDVKM. The CDR3 runs 14 residues. Written as DNA, the CDR3 is TGTGCCAGCAGCCTAGACAGATTCAATCAGCCCCAGCATTTT. Translation gives CASSLDRFNQPQHF.

The rearrangement uses TRBV6-5 and TRBJ1-5, with 7 nucleotides matching TRBD1. Germline lookup yields CDR1 MNHEY and CDR2 SVGAGI. This CDR3 contains 15 residues. The V gene end was trimmed by 6 bases and the J gene end by 0 bases; junction bases not matched to a gene: 5. CDR3 protein: CASRPWDSSNQPQHF. CDR3 coding DNA: TGTGCCAGCAGACCTTGGGACAGTAGCAATCAGCCCCAGCATTTT.

The chain is built from TRBV7-9 and TRBJ2-1; possibly TRBD2 for D (5 bases). Germline-derived CDR1 and CDR2 are SEHNR and FQNEAQ (reference sequence). The ends were cut back, 5 bases at V and 12 bases at J, with 14 bases in the middle. The CDR3 has 12 amino acids. The CDR3, as DNA: TGTGCCAGCAGCCGCCCGTTCCGGGGGCAGTTCTTC. As protein: CASSRPFRGQFF.

CDR3 region: CASSLTGGSIGHGELFF. In DNA form, the CDR3 reads TGTGCCAGCAGCTTAACAGGGGGCTCTATTGGTCACGGGGAGCTGTTTTTT. The chain couples TRBV7-3 to TRBJ2-2; 7 bases match TRBD1. Per the germline V gene, CDR1 is SGHTA and CDR2 is FQGTGA. This CDR3 is built from 17 residues. Trimming cost V 0 bases and J 7 bases; bases outside gene matches: 11.

The chain combines TRBV7-9 with TRBJ2-5, with 12 nucleotides matching TRBD2. Germline CDR1 is SEHNR and CDR2 is FQNEAQ (reference sequence). V shed 2 bases and J 5 bases; nucleotides not matched to a gene: 9. The CDR3 runs 17 residues. CDR3 residues: CASSLRASGGARETQYF. CDR3 DNA sequence: TGTGCCAGCAGCTTACGGGCTAGCGGGGGGGCCCGCGAGACCCAGTACTTC.

This clone was detected once. The CDR3 DNA sequence: TGTGCCAGCAGCTTGTATCAAGCAAACACCGGGGAGCTGTTTTTT. Encoded protein: CASSLYQANTGELFF. V gene TRBV7-2 combines with J gene TRBJ2-2; D call uncertain. Per the germline V gene, CDR1 is SGHTA and CDR2 is FQGNSA. CDR3 length: 15 residues. The ends were cut back, 3 bases at V and 2 bases at J, with 10 bases in the middle.

The chain recombines TRBV28 with TRBJ2-7; the D gene is possibly TRBD1 (5 bases). The V gene lost 8 bases and the J gene lost 5 bases, with 16 bases spanning the gap. This CDR3 has 13 residues. Germline V gene lookup returns CDR1 MDHEN and CDR2 SYDVKM. CDR3 region: CASRRTGRDEQYF. CDR3 nucleotide sequence: TGTGCCAGCCGCCGAACCGGCAGGGACGAGCAGTACTTC.

CDR3 amino acids: CASHGRFTDTQYF. The CDR3 DNA reads as TGTGCCAGCCACGGGAGGTTCACAGATACGCAGTATTTT. The chain carries TRBV27 and TRBJ2-3; 7 nucleotides agree with TRBD2. CDR3 length: 13 amino acids. The ends lost 8 bases at V and 2 bases at J; junction bases unmatched: 4. Germline CDR1 and CDR2: MNHEY and SMNVEV (reference sequence).

This chain joins TRBV2 and TRBJ2-6, with TRBD1 matching over 11 bases. This CDR3 is 16 amino acids long. V was clipped by 7 bases and J by 0 bases; unmatched bases: 2. From germline, CDR1 is SNHLY and CDR2 FYNNEI. CDR3 in amino acids: CASTGQGASGANVLTF. The CDR3, as DNA: TGTGCCAGCACAGGACAGGGGGCCTCTGGGGCCAACGTCCTGACTTTC.

V gene TRBV5-1 combines with J gene TRBJ2-5; possibly TRBD2 for D (6 bases). Gene TRBJ2-7 matches the end of the DNA better, so the J call may be wrong. The CDR3 is 14 residues long. The germline V gene encodes CDR1 SGHRS and CDR2 YFSETQ. The CDR3, as DNA: TGCGCCAGCAGCGCGGGACGGGCGTCCTACGAGCAGTACTTC. Protein product: CASSAGRASYEQYF.

The rearrangement links TRBV6-5 to TRBJ1-2; 10 bases map to TRBD1. The CDR3 is 15 residues long. The germline V gene has CDR1 MNHEY and CDR2 SVGAGI. The J segment lost 0 bases and the V segment lost 6 bases, leaving 4 bases of the junction unmatched. CDR3 in DNA: TGTGCCAGCAGCCGCGGACAGGGGGCTAACTATGGCTACACCTTC. Protein: CASSRGQGANYGYTF.

As to this clone: Within the sample, other DNA sequences also encode this same CDR3. The J gene is TRBJ2-2, the V gene TRBV27, with 7 positions matching TRBD2. This CDR3 is 14 amino acids long. Losses at the gene ends were 1 base for V and 5 bases for J; bases not matched to a gene: 1. CDR1 and CDR2 from the germline V gene are MNHEY and SMNVEV (reference sequence). CDR3 residues: CASSLWGGTGELFF. Here the CDR3 DNA reads TGTGCCAGCAGTTTATGGGGAGGGACCGGGGAGCTGTTTTTT.

This clone was detected only a few times. The V call is TRBV7-8, the J call TRBJ2-4, with TRBD2 identical over 8 bases. CDR3 length: 18 residues. Looked up from germline, CDR1 is SGHVS and CDR2 is FQNEAQ. The V and J ends lost 0 bases and 10 bases, in that order; junction bases with no gene match: 17. The CDR3 DNA follows: TGTGCCAGCAGCTTAGCCTCAGGGATATTACTTGCTAGCGGGATTCAGTACTTC. This encodes CASSLASGILLASGIQYF.

The V call is TRBV5-4, the J call TRBJ2-5; perhaps TRBD2 as D (5 bases). The ends were cut back, 0 bases at V and 1 base at J, with 7 bases in the middle. This CDR3 has 14 amino acids. In germline, CDR1 is SGHNT, CDR2 YYREEE (reference sequence). Here the CDR3 DNA reads TGTGCCAGCAGCTTGGGGAGGACCCAAGAGACCCAGTACTTC. As protein: CASSLGRTQETQYF.

The chain uses TRBV27 and TRBJ2-3; possible D gene TRBD2, 5 bases. The V and J ends lost 6 bases and 4 bases respectively, with 23 bases between them. CDR1 MNHEY and CDR2 SMNVEV come from the germline V gene (reference sequence). The CDR3 runs to 17 residues. DNA for the CDR3: TGTGCCAGCAGCCCGCCTCATGGGCGGGCCCACGCAGATACGCAGTATTTT. Translation gives CASSPPHGRAHADTQYF.

The genes are TRBV19 and TRBJ2-1; 16 bases line up with TRBD2. Unmatched junction bases numbered 7, after V lost 3 bases and J lost 8 bases. Germline assignment: CDR1 LNHDA and CDR2 SQIVND (reference sequence). This CDR3 has 17 amino acids. CDR3 protein: CASSIPLGTSGGDEQFF. The DNA for the CDR3 is TGTGCCAGTAGTATCCCCCTTGGGACTAGCGGGGGGGATGAGCAGTTCTTC.

The chain recombines TRBV4-1 with TRBJ2-1, with a possible D match to TRBD2 (5 bases). CDR3 length: 14 residues. Trimming pared 4 bases from V and 4 bases from J, leaving 11 bases between. In germline, CDR1 is MGHRA, CDR2 YSYEKL. Here the CDR3 reads CASSPQTGYNEQFF. As DNA, the CDR3 is TGCGCCAGCAGCCCCCAGACGGGGTACAATGAGCAGTTCTTC.

The chain has TRBV6-5 and TRBJ1-3; 8 bases fit TRBD1. CDR3 length equals 15 residues. The V gene's germline CDR1 is MNHEY and CDR2 SVGAGI. The V and J ends lost 5 bases and 6 bases, in that order; junction bases with no gene match: 9. The CDR3 reads CASSRDRTLENTIYF. Here the CDR3 DNA reads TGTGCCAGCAGTAGGGACAGGACGTTGGAAAACACCATATATTTT.

V is TRBV11-1 and J is TRBJ2-7; a possible D gene is TRBD2 (6 bases). V lost 3 bases, J lost 1 base, and 10 bases lay in between. This CDR3 has 14 residues. Germline CDR1 is SGHAT and CDR2 is FQDESV (reference sequence). This chain's CDR3 is CASSFSEGSYEQYF. Written as DNA, the CDR3 is TGTGCCAGCAGCTTTTCGGAGGGTTCCTACGAGCAGTACTTC. Complete variable domain (other parts from reference TRBV11-1 and TRBJ2-7): EAEVAQSPRYKITEKSQAVAFWCDPISGHATLYWYRQILGQGPELLVQFQDESVVDDSQLPKDRFSAERLKGVDSTLKIQPAELGDSAMYLCASSFSEGSYEQYFGPGTRLTVT.

This clone was observed once. The V and J genes are TRBV28 and TRBJ2-7; D gene ambiguous. Trimming took off 6 bases at V and 6 bases at J, with 9 bases between the two ends. The germline V gene encodes CDR1 MDHEN and CDR2 SYDVKM. The CDR3 has 11 residues. CDR3 protein: CASSQTGEQYF. CDR3 coding DNA: TGTGCCAGCAGCCAGACGGGCGAGCAGTACTTC.

The chain employs TRBV11-2 and TRBJ1-2; 9 bases agree with TRBD1. This CDR3 is built from 16 residues. Trimming removed 5 bases from V and 3 bases from J; junction bases left unmatched: 10. Germline lookup yields CDR1 SGHAT and CDR2 FQNNGV. The DNA for the CDR3 is TGTGCCAGCAGCCCTACGCCGGGACAGGGTGACTATGGCTACACCTTC. Translation gives CASSPTPGQGDYGYTF.

The chain links TRBV5-1 to TRBJ1-1; 7 positions agree with TRBD1. Germline V gene sequence: CDR1 SGHRS, CDR2 YFSETQ. The CDR3 is 16 amino acids. Trimming cost V 1 base and J 1 base; bases outside gene matches: 7. This CDR3 is CASSLSQGTANTEAFF. The CDR3 coding sequence is TGCGCCAGCAGCTTGTCCCAAGGGACAGCGAACACTGAAGCTTTCTTT. The whole variable domain, filled in from reference TRBV5-1 and TRBJ1-1, reads KAGVTQTPRYLIKTRGQQVTLSCSPISGHRSVSWYQQTPGQGLQFLFEYFSETQRNKGNFPGRFSGRQFSNSRSEMNVSTLELGDSALYLCASSLSQGTANTEAFFGQGTRLTVV.